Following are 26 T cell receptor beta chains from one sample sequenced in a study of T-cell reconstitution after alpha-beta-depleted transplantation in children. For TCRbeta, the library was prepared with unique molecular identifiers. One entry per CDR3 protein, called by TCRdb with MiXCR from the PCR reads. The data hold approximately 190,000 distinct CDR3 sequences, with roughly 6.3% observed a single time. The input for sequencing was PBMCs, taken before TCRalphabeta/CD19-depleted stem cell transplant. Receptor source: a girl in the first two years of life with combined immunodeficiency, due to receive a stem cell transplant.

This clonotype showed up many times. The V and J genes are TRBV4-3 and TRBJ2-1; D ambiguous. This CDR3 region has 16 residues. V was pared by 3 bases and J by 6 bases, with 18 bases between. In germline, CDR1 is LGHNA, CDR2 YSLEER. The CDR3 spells CASSQVRMIRSNEQFF. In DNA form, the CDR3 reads TGCGCCAGCAGCCAGGTTAGAATGATCCGTTCCAATGAGCAGTTCTTC.

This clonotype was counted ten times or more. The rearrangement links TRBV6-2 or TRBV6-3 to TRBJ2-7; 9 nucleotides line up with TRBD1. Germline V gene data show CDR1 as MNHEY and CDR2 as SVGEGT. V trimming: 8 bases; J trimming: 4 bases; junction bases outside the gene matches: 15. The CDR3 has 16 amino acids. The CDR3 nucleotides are TGTGCCAGCGATACTCGACCGGGACAGGGAAGATACGAGCAGTACTTC. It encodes CASDTRPGQGRYEQYF.

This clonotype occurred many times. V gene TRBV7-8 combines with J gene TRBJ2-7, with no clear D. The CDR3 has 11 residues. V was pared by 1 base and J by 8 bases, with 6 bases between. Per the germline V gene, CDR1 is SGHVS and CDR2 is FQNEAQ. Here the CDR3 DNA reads TGTGCCAGCAGCTTAGACCCTCAGCAGTACTTC. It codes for CASSLDPQQYF.

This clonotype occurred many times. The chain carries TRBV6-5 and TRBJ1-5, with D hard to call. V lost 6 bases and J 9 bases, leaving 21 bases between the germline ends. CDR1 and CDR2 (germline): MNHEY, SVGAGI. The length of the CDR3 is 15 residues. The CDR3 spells CASSSDQNRERPQHF. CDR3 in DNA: TGTGCCAGCAGCTCTGATCAAAACCGAGAAAGGCCCCAGCATTTT.

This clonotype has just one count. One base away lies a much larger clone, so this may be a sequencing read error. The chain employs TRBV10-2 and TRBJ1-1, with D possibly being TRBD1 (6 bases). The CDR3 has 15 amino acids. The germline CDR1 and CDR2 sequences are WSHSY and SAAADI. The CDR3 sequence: CASTEGHRMNTEAFF. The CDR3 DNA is TGCGCCAGCACTGAGGGACACCGTATGAACACTGAAGCTTTCTTT.

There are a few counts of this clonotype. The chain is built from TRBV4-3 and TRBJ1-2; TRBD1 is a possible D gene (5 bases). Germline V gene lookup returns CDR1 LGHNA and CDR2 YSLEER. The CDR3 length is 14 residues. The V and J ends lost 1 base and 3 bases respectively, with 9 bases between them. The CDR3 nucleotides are TGCGCCAGCAGCCAAGGGGGGGGTCACTATGGCTACACCTTC. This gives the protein CASSQGGGHYGYTF.

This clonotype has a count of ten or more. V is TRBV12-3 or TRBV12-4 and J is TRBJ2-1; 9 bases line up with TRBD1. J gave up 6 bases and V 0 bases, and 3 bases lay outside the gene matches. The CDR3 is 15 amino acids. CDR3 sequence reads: CASSLAGQGSNEQFF. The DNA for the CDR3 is TGTGCCAGCAGTTTAGCTGGACAGGGGTCCAATGAGCAGTTCTTC.

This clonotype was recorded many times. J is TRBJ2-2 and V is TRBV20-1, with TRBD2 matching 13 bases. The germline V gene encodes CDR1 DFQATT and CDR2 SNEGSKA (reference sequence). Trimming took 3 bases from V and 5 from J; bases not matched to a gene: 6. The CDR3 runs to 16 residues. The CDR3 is CSASLSGLAGTGELFF. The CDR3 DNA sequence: TGCAGTGCTAGTCTTTCGGGACTAGCGGGAACCGGGGAGCTGTTTTTT.

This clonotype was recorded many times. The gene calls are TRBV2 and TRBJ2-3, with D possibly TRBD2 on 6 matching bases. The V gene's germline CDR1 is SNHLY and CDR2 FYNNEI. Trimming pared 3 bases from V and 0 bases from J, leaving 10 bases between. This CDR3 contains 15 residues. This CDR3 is CASSDFAGSTDTQYF. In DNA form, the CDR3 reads TGTGCCAGCAGTGACTTCGCGGGGAGCACAGATACGCAGTATTTT.

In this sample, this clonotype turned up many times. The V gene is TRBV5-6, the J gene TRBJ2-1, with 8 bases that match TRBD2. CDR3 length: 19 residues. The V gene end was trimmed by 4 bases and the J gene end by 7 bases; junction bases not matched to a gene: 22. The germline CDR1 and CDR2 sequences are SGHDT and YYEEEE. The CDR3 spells CASSAWGEIAGTGGNEQFF. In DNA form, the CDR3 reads TGTGCCAGCAGCGCCTGGGGTGAAATAGCGGGGACCGGAGGAAATGAGCAGTTCTTC.

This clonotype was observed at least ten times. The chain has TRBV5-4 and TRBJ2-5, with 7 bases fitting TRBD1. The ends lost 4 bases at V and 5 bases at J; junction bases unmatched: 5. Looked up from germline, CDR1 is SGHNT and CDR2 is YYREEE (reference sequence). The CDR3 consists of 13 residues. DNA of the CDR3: TGTGCCAGCAGCCTACAGGGGAAGGAGACCCAGTACTTC. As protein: CASSLQGKETQYF.

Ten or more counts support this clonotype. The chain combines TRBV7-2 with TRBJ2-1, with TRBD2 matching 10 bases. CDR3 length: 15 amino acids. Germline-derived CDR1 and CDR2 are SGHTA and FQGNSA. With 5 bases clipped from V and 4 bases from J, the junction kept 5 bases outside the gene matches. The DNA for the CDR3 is TGTGCCAGCAGCGTTAGCGGGGGGTTATACAATGAGCAGTTCTTC. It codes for CASSVSGGLYNEQFF.

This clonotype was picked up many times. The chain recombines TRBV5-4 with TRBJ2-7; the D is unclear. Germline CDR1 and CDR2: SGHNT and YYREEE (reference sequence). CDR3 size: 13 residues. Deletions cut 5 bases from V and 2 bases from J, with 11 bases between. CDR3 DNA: TGTGCCAGCAGTTTGAGCCCGACCTACGAGCAGTACTTC. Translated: CASSLSPTYEQYF.

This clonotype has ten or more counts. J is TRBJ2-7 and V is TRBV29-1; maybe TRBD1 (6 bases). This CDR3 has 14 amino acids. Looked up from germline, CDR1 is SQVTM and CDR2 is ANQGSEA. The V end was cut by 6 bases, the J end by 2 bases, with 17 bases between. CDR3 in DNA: TGCAGCGTCCAATTAACAGGGCTTCCCTACGAGCAGTACTTC. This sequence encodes CSVQLTGLPYEQYF.

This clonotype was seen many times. The CDR3 DNA follows: TGCGCCAGCAGCCCCACCGGGATCAGCTCCTACGAGCAGTACTTC. Its translation: CASSPTGISSYEQYF. The chain carries TRBV5-1 and TRBJ2-7; weak D call: TRBD2 (5 bases). The CDR3 runs 15 residues. CDR1 and CDR2 (germline): SGHRS, YFSETQ. The V gene lost 4 bases and the J gene lost 0 bases, with 14 bases spanning the gap.

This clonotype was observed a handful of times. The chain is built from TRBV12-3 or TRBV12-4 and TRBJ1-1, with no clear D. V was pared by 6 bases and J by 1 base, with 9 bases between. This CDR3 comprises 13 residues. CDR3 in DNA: TGTGCCAGCAGCCCCGCCGGGAACACTGAAGCTTTCTTT. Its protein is CASSPAGNTEAFF.

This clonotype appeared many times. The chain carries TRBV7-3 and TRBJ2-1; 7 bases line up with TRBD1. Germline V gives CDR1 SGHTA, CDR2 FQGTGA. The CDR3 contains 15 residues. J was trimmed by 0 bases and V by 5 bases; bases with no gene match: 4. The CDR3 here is CASSSTGDSYNEQFF. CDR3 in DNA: TGTGCCAGCAGCAGCACAGGGGACTCCTACAATGAGCAGTTCTTC.

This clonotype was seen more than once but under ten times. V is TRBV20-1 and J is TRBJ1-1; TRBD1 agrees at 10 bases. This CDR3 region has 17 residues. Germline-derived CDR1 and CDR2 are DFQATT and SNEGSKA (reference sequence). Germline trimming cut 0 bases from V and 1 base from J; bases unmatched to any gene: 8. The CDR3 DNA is TGCAGTGCTAGAGATCCGGGACAGGGGAGTGGGAACACTGAAGCTTTCTTT. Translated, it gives CSARDPGQGSGNTEAFF.

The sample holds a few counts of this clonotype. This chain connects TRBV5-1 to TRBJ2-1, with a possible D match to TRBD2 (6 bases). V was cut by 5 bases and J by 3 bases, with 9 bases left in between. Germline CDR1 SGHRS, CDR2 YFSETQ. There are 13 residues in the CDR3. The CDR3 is CASSWDFYNEQFF. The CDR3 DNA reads TGCGCCAGCAGTTGGGACTTCTACAATGAGCAGTTCTTC.

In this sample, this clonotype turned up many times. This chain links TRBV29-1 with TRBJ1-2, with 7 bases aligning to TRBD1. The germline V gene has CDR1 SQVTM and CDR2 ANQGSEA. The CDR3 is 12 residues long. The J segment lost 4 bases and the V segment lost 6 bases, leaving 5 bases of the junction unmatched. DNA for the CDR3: TGCAGCGTGGCACAGGGGACCTATGGCTACACCTTC. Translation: CSVAQGTYGYTF.

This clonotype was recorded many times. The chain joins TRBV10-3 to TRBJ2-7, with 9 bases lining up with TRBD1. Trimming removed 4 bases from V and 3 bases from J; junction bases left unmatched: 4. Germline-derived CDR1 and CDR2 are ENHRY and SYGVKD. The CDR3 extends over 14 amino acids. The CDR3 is CAISVPGQGYEQYF. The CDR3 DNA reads TGTGCCATCAGTGTTCCGGGACAGGGCTACGAGCAGTACTTC.

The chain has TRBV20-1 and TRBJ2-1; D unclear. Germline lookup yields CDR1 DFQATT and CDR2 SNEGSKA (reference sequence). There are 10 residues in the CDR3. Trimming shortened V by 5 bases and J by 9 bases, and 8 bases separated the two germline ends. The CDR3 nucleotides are TGCAGTGCTCCTTTTGGTGAGCAGTTCTTC. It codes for CSAPFGEQFF.

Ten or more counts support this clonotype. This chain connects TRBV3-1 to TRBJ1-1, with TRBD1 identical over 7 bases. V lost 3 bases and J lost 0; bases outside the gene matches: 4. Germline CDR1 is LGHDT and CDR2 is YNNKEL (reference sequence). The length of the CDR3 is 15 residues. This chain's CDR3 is CASSHPGQLNTEAFF. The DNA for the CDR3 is TGTGCCAGCAGCCACCCGGGACAGCTGAACACTGAAGCTTTCTTT. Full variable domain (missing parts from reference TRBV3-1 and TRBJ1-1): DTAVSQTPKYLVTQMGNDKSIKCEQNLGHDTMYWYKQDSKKFLKIMFSYNNKELIINETVPNRFSPKSPDKAHLNLHINSLELGDSAVYFCASSHPGQLNTEAFFGQGTRLTVV.

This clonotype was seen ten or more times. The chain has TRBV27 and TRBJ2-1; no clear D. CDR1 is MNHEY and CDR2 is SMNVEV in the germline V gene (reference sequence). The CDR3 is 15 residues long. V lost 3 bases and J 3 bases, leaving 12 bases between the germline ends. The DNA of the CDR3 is TGTGCCAGCAGTTTGCTCCCCAGAAACTACAATGAGCAGTTCTTC. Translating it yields CASSLLPRNYNEQFF.

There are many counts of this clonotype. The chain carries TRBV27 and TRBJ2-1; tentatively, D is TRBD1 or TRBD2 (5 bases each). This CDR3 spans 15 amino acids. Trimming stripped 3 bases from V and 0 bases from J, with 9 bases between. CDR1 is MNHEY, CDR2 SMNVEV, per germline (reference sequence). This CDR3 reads CASSLGESSYNEQFF. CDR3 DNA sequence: TGTGCCAGCAGTTTGGGGGAGAGCTCCTACAATGAGCAGTTCTTC.

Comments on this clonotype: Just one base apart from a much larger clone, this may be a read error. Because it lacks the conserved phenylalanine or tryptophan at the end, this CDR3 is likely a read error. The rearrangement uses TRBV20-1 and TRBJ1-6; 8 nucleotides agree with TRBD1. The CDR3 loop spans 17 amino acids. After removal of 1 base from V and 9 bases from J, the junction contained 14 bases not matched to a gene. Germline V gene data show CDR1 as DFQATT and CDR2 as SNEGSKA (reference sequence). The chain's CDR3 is CSARVIPIQDRGSPLHC. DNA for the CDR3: TGCAGTGCTAGAGTAATCCCGATCCAAGACAGGGGTTCACCCCTCCACTGT.